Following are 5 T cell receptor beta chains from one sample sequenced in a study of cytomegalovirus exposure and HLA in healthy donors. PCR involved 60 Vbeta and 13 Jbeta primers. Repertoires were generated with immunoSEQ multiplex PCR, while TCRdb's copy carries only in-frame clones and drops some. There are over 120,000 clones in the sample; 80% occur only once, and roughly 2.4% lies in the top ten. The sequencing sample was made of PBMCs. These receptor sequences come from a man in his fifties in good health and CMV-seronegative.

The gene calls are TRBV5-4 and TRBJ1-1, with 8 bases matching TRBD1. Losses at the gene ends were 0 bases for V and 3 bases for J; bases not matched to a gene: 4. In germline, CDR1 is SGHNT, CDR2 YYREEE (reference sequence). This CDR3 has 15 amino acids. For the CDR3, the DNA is TGTGCCAGCAGCTTGGCCGACAGGGGATACACTGAAGCTTTCTTT. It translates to CASSLADRGYTEAFF.

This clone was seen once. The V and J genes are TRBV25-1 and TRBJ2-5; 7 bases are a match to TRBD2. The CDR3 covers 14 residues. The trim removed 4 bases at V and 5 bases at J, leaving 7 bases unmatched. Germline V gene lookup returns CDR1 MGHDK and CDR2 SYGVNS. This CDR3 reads CASSAGTKLETQYF. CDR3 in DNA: TGTGCCAGCAGTGCCGGGACTAAGTTGGAGACCCAGTACTTC.

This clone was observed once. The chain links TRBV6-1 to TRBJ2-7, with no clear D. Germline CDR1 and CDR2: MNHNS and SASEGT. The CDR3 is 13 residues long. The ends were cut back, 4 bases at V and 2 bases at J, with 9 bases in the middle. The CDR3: CASSVTIPYEQYF. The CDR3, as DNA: TGTGCCAGCAGTGTGACAATTCCCTACGAGCAGTACTTC.

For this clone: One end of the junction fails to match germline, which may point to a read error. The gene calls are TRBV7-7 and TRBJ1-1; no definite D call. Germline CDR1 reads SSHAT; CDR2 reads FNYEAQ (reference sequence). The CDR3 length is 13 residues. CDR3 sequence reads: CASSPQLNTEAFF. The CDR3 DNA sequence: TGTGCTAGCAGCCCCCAGTTGAACACTGAAGCTTTCTTT.

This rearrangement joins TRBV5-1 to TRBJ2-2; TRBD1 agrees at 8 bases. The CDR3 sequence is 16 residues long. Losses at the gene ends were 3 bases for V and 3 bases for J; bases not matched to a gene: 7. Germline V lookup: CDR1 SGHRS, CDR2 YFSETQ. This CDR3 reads CASSSTDRGDTGELFF. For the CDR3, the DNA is TGCGCCAGCAGCTCTACAGACAGGGGTGACACCGGGGAGCTGTTTTTT.